Shown below are 18 T cell receptor beta chains from a single sample sequenced in a study of early T cells in non-severe SARS-CoV-2 infection. TCRdb reanalysed the 5' RACE reads using MiXCR and keeps one entry per CDR3 protein. The sample lists tens of thousands of distinct CDR3 sequences, about 5.6% occurring once. The specimen sequenced was whole blood. The receptors were gathered from an adult who was a healthcare worker with PCR-confirmed SARS-CoV-2 infection or an uninfected control (not recorded which).

The table lists this clonotype with many counts. The gene calls are TRBV20-1 and TRBJ1-2; 8 bases match TRBD1. The CDR3 spans 17 residues. V shed 2 bases, J shed 2 bases, and the junction held 13 bases outside the gene matches. Germline V gene data show CDR1 as DFQATT and CDR2 as SNEGSKA (reference sequence). CDR3 DNA: TGCAGTGCTAGACAAACGGCGGGGACAGGCGCCAACTATGGCTACACCTTC. Encoded protein: CSARQTAGTGANYGYTF.

A word on this clonotype: A much larger clone lies one base from this, so it may be a read error. The rearrangement links TRBV20-1 to TRBJ2-3, with 10 bases aligning to TRBD2. Unmatched junction bases numbered 8, after V lost 3 bases and J lost 5 bases. The CDR3 loop spans 15 amino acids. Germline V gives CDR1 DFQATT, CDR2 SNEGSKA (reference sequence). CDR3 sequence: CSASTSGAAGDTQYF. The CDR3 DNA sequence: TGCAGTGCTAGCACTAGCGGGGCCGCGGGAGATACGCAGTATTTT.

This clonotype was seen many times. The V and J genes are TRBV20-1 and TRBJ2-7; D possibly uses TRBD1 or TRBD2 (6 bases each). Germline loops: CDR1 DFQATT, CDR2 SNEGSKA (reference sequence). Trimming removed 6 bases at V and 4 bases at J, with 13 bases between. The length of the CDR3 is 12 residues. The CDR3 nucleotides read TGCAGTGCCTTTGGGGGGCAGTACGAGCAGTACTTC. It encodes CSAFGGQYEQYF.

This clonotype was counted ten times or more. This chain connects TRBV5-1 to TRBJ2-5; possible D gene TRBD1, 6 bases. The V end lost 6 bases, the J end lost 3 bases, and 15 bases lay between the germline ends. The CDR3 extends over 14 amino acids. CDR1 SGHRS and CDR2 YFSETQ come from the germline V gene. For the CDR3, the DNA is TGCGCCAGCACCAAGACAGGAAACGAAGAGACCCAGTACTTC. Amino acids: CASTKTGNEETQYF.

The CDR3 sequence is CSARLSTDTQYF. The DNA for the CDR3 is TGCAGTGCTAGACTCTCCACAGATACGCAGTATTTT. V and J are TRBV20-1 and TRBJ2-3, with no clear D. Trimming left V 2 bases short and J 2 bases short, with 5 bases between. The V gene's germline CDR1 is DFQATT and CDR2 SNEGSKA (reference sequence). The length of the CDR3 is 12 residues.

This clonotype was found many times. This chain connects TRBV18 to TRBJ2-1, with D uncertain. The CDR3 extends over 15 amino acids. From germline, CDR1 is KGHSH and CDR2 LQKENI. V lost 1 base, J lost 5 bases, and 12 bases lay in between. CDR3 nucleotides: TGTGCCAGCTCACCACAGTACGGGCGTAACAATGAGCAGTTCTTC. Its protein product is CASSPQYGRNNEQFF.

At least ten counts were recorded for this clonotype. The chain joins TRBV3-1 to TRBJ2-7; the match to TRBD2 covers 7 bases. Germline V gene sequence: CDR1 LGHDT, CDR2 YNNKEL (reference sequence). With V trimmed by 1 base and J by 0 bases, 3 bases remained unmatched. The CDR3 covers 15 residues. The DNA for the CDR3 is TGTGCCAGCAGCCAAGCCCCTAGCGGCTCCTACGAGCAGTACTTC. This translates into CASSQAPSGSYEQYF.

There are many counts of this clonotype. This rearrangement joins TRBV10-3 to TRBJ2-7; 9 positions match TRBD1. The CDR3 sequence is 14 residues long. Looked up from germline, CDR1 is ENHRY and CDR2 is SYGVKD. The V and J ends lost 6 bases and 5 bases, in that order; junction bases with no gene match: 8. CDR3 bases: TGTGCCATCAGAGGAGGACAGGGGAGGGACGAGCAGTACTTC. Encoded protein: CAIRGGQGRDEQYF.

CDR3 nucleotides: TGTGCCAGCACCCCGGACAGCTATGGCTACACCTTC. It translates to CASTPDSYGYTF. This chain connects TRBV6-2 or TRBV6-3 to TRBJ1-2; TRBD1 might be the D (6 bases). The CDR3 contains 12 residues. Trimming stripped 7 bases from V and 4 bases from J, with 10 bases between. The germline V gene encodes CDR1 MNHEY and CDR2 SVGEGT.

This clonotype came up many times. J is TRBJ1-2 and V is TRBV7-9, with 7 bases aligning to TRBD1. The junction had 12 bases not matched to a gene; V was cut back by 6 bases and J by 8 bases. Germline assignment: CDR1 SEHNR and CDR2 FQNEAQ (reference sequence). The CDR3 totals 14 residues. The CDR3 here is CASSSPWTGSGYTF. The CDR3 region has the DNA TGTGCCAGCAGTTCTCCATGGACAGGTTCCGGCTACACCTTC.

This clonotype was found many times. The chain joins TRBV6-5 to TRBJ2-5; D unclear. The V gene's germline CDR1 is MNHEY and CDR2 SVGAGI. Trimming left V 5 bases short and J 1 base short, with 14 bases between. This CDR3 is built from 15 residues. CDR3 nucleotide sequence: TGTGCCAGCAGTCCTCAAAGAGAAACCCAAGAGACCCAGTACTTC. As protein: CASSPQRETQETQYF.

This clonotype was picked up one time. The CDR3 loop is CASSLWGPTSTDTQYF. The CDR3 DNA reads TGTGCCAGCAGCTTGTGGGGACCGACTAGCACAGATACGCAGTATTTT. The chain is built from TRBV7-2 and TRBJ2-3, with D perhaps given as TRBD1 or TRBD2 (5 bases each). Trimming pared 3 bases from V and 0 bases from J, leaving 13 bases between. There are 16 residues in the CDR3. The V gene's germline CDR1 is SGHTA and CDR2 FQGNSA.

This clonotype was detected a few times. The chain has TRBV21-1 and TRBJ2-2; the table gives TRBD1 as D, unverified against the DNA. TRBV21-1 is a listed pseudogene. The CDR3 contains 17 residues. Written as DNA, the CDR3 is TGTGCCAGCAGCCCCTCGGGACAAACTCTGAACACCGGGGAGCTGTTTTTT. Translation gives CASSPSGQTLNTGELFF.

This clonotype was recorded many times. The J gene is TRBJ1-2, the V gene TRBV19; D is undetermined. There are 15 residues in the CDR3. V was cut by 3 bases and J by 4 bases, with 15 bases left in between. Germline assignment: CDR1 LNHDA and CDR2 SQIVND (reference sequence). CDR3 sequence: CASSIDPERTYGYTF. Here the CDR3 DNA reads TGTGCCAGTAGTATTGACCCGGAGCGAACCTATGGCTACACCTTC.

This clonotype was counted ten times or more. The V call is TRBV5-1, the J call TRBJ2-3; 9 bases are a match to TRBD2. The length of the CDR3 is 15 residues. Germline lookup yields CDR1 SGHRS and CDR2 YFSETQ. With V trimmed by 3 bases and J by 0 bases, 2 bases remained unmatched. The CDR3 nucleotides are TGCGCCAGCAGCTGGGGACTAGCAAGCACAGATACGCAGTATTTT. Translation: CASSWGLASTDTQYF.

This clonotype has at least ten counts. The chain couples TRBV7-6 to TRBJ2-2; 7 positions agree with TRBD1. V trimming: 1 base; J trimming: 4 bases; junction bases outside the gene matches: 3. Germline CDR1 and CDR2: SGHVS and FNYEAQ. The CDR3 runs to 15 residues. CDR3 sequence: CASSLDRGLTGELFF. CDR3 bases: TGTGCCAGCAGCTTAGACAGGGGCCTCACCGGGGAGCTGTTTTTT.

This clonotype was counted ten times or more. The chain recombines TRBV14 with TRBJ1-2; D is perhaps TRBD1 (5 bases). V was shortened by 0 bases and J by 5 bases, with 10 bases between the two germline ends. The CDR3 runs to 14 residues. CDR1 and CDR2 from the germline V gene are SGHDN and FVKESK. The CDR3 bases are TGTGCCAGCAGCCAAGAAAACAGGCCTTATGGCTACACCTTC. Its translation: CASSQENRPYGYTF.

This clonotype was found many times. V usage is TRBV3-1 and J usage is TRBJ1-1; tentative D call: TRBD1 (5 bases). CDR1 LGHDT and CDR2 YNNKEL come from the germline V gene (reference sequence). V was pared by 4 bases and J by 1 base, with 16 bases between. CDR3 length equals 16 residues. CDR3 nucleotide sequence: TGTGCCAGCAGCCTCATCTCGACGGGACCGAACACTGAAGCTTTCTTT. Its protein is CASSLISTGPNTEAFF.